A single sample gave rise to the 10 T cell receptor beta chains below, sequenced in a study of blood T cell repertoires in COVID-19. Generated by immunoSEQ multiplex PCR, the TCRdb table keeps only in-frame clones and is missing some. In the table there are a few hundred thousand clones, around 90% of which are singletons. Source material: peripheral blood. The receptors shown here come from a woman in her twenties or thirties with COVID-19, enrolled during active disease.

This clone was recorded only once. V and J are TRBV18 and TRBJ1-1, with TRBD1 identical over 7 bases. This CDR3 is 19 amino acids long. The trim removed 4 bases at V and 0 bases at J, leaving 17 bases unmatched. Per germline, CDR1 KGHSH and CDR2 LQKENI. Written as DNA, the CDR3 is TGTGCCAGCTCACGGGGACAGCCTGGGCTGCCTGTAATGAACACTGAAGCTTTCTTT. It translates to CASSRGQPGLPVMNTEAFF.

V usage is TRBV4-1 and J usage is TRBJ2-2; TRBD2 aligns across 10 bases. Germline V gene sequence: CDR1 MGHRA, CDR2 YSYEKL. The length of the CDR3 is 16 residues. V was pared by 4 bases and J by 5 bases, with 7 bases of the junction left unmatched. This CDR3 reads CASSRASGGLTGELFF. DNA of the CDR3: TGCGCCAGCAGCCGGGCTAGCGGGGGTCTTACCGGGGAGCTGTTTTTT.

The chain combines TRBV21-1 with TRBJ2-5; the listed D gene, TRBD1, was not tested against the DNA. TRBV21-1 is a pseudogene. The CDR3 extends over 15 amino acids. CDR3 in amino acids: CASSLGTGGTETQYF. The CDR3, as DNA: TGTGCCAGCAGCCTCGGGACAGGGGGCACGGAGACCCAGTACTTC.

This clone occurred once. The V gene is TRBV11-3, the J gene TRBJ1-3; D is unclear. CDR1 is SGHNT and CDR2 is YENEEA in the germline V gene. V lost 5 bases and J 1 base, leaving 15 bases between the germline ends. This CDR3 spans 16 amino acids. Here the CDR3 reads CASSPHTMESGNTIYF. In DNA, the CDR3 is TGTGCCAGCAGCCCGCATACTATGGAATCTGGAAACACCATATATTTT.

The rearrangement uses TRBV18 and TRBJ2-3; D is unclear. Deletions cut 0 bases from V and 1 base from J, with 17 bases between. The CDR3 is 18 amino acids. Looked up from germline, CDR1 is KGHSH and CDR2 is LQKENI. The CDR3 nucleotides read TGTGCCAGCTCACCACCCTATCCCTCGAACCGCGGCACAGATACGCAGTATTTT. It encodes CASSPPYPSNRGTDTQYF. The variable domain in full, with the rest retrieved from reference TRBV18 and TRBJ2-3, is NAGVMQNPRHLVRRRGQEARLRCSPMKGHSHVYWYRQLPEEGLKFMVYLQKENIIDESGMPKERFSAEFPKEGPSILRIQQVVRGDSAAYFCASSPPYPSNRGTDTQYFGPGTRLTVL.

The gene calls are TRBV11-2 and TRBJ2-3, with D possibly TRBD1 on 5 matching bases. The V end lost 3 bases, the J end lost 6 bases, and 13 bases lay between the germline ends. The CDR3 extends over 14 amino acids. Germline lookup yields CDR1 SGHAT and CDR2 FQNNGV. CDR3 sequence reads: CASSFLGAGDTQYF. CDR3 DNA sequence: TGTGCCAGCAGCTTTTTAGGGGCCGGGGATACGCAGTATTTT.

This clone was observed once. This sequence joins TRBV7-8 and TRBJ1-5, with D perhaps TRBD1 (6 bases). CDR1 SGHVS and CDR2 FQNEAQ come from the germline V gene. The ends were cut back, 5 bases at V and 7 bases at J, with 15 bases in the middle. The CDR3 spans 14 residues. In nucleotides, the CDR3 is TGTGCCAGCAGCCCAGGGACACCTGAACAGCCCCAGCATTTT. This translates into CASSPGTPEQPQHF.

The rearrangement uses TRBV7-2 and TRBJ1-1; TRBD1 is a possible D gene (6 bases). The CDR3 sequence is 15 residues long. Germline CDR1 reads SGHTA; CDR2 reads FQGNSA. Trimming cost V 2 bases and J 6 bases, with 16 bases left between them. The CDR3 DNA follows: TGTGCCAGCAGCTTACGGGCCCCGCAGGGGCCTGAAGCTTTCTTT. This codes for CASSLRAPQGPEAFF.

The CDR3 reads CASSGRDRGQENTEAFF. The CDR3 nucleotides read TGTGCCAGCAGTGGTCGGGACAGGGGGCAAGAGAACACTGAAGCTTTCTTT. The rearrangement links TRBV6-1 to TRBJ1-1; 12 bases line up with TRBD1. The ends lost 4 bases at V and 1 base at J; junction bases unmatched: 7. CDR1 and CDR2 (germline): MNHNS, SASEGT. CDR3 length equals 17 residues.

The chain carries TRBV6-6 and TRBJ2-2; 9 nucleotides match TRBD2. The trim removed 6 bases at V and 0 bases at J, leaving 5 bases unmatched. The CDR3 has 16 residues. The V gene's germline CDR1 is MNHNY and CDR2 SVGAGI (reference sequence). The DNA for the CDR3 is TGTGCCAGCAGCTCGAGCGGGAGGTCGAACACCGGGGAGCTGTTTTTT. Translated, it gives CASSSSGRSNTGELFF.